The 30 T cell receptor beta chains below come from one sample, sequenced in a study of blood T cell repertoires in COVID-19. Using immunoSEQ multiplex PCR, the repertoire was profiled, and TCRdb retains in-frame clones only, with some absent. This sample yields 250,000 to 300,000 clones, of which 70% to 90% are seen a single time; 5.1% belongs to the top ten. The material sequenced was peripheral blood. The receptors were gathered from a man aged 50 to 60 with active or convalescent COVID-19.

This clone was seen once. At one end the junction does not follow the germline gene, possibly because of a read error. V and J are TRBV19 and TRBJ2-5; TRBD2 agrees at 10 bases. Germline V CDR1 and CDR2: LNHDA, SQIVND (reference sequence). CDR3 length equals 15 residues. Here the CDR3 reads CASSPPGLASPSFNF. The CDR3 DNA reads as TGTGCCAGTAGTCCCCCGGGACTAGCGTCTCCCTCCTTCAACTTC.

The chain uses TRBV6-5 and TRBJ1-3, with 7 bases aligning to TRBD1. V dropped 4 bases and J dropped 0; count of bases not matched to a gene: 3. The germline V gene has CDR1 MNHEY and CDR2 SVGAGI. The CDR3 runs to 15 residues. The CDR3 bases are TGTGCCAGCAGTTTGGGACAGAGCTCTGGAAACACCATATATTTT. The encoded protein is CASSLGQSSGNTIYF.

J is TRBJ1-6 and V is TRBV7-3; TRBD1 agrees at 7 bases. The trim removed 5 bases at V and 7 bases at J, leaving 5 bases unmatched. In germline, CDR1 is SGHTA, CDR2 FQGTGA. The CDR3 covers 14 residues. This CDR3 is CASSVGTENSPLHF. The CDR3 DNA reads TGTGCCAGCAGCGTAGGGACAGAAAATTCACCCCTCCACTTT.

The V call is TRBV5-4, the J call TRBJ2-3, with TRBD2 identical over 12 bases. CDR3 length: 15 residues. The V segment lost 4 bases and the J segment 8 bases; nucleotides outside the gene matches: 8. CDR1 and CDR2 from the germline V gene are SGHNT and YYREEE (reference sequence). The CDR3 sequence is CASSRTSGKEGTQYF. In DNA, the CDR3 is TGTGCCAGCAGCCGGACTAGCGGGAAGGAAGGTACGCAGTATTTT.

J is TRBJ2-5 and V is TRBV2; a possible D gene is TRBD2 (5 bases). The CDR3 is made up of 13 amino acids. Germline CDR1 SNHLY, CDR2 FYNNEI. V was shortened by 10 bases and J by 5 bases, with 17 bases between the two germline ends. CDR3 amino acids: CATALGPGETQYF. The CDR3 nucleotides are TGTGCCACCGCGCTCGGGCCGGGGGAGACCCAGTACTTC.

V usage is TRBV7-6 and J usage is TRBJ2-3; the D is unclear. CDR1 SGHVS and CDR2 FNYEAQ come from the germline V gene. The V end was cut by 1 base, the J end by 4 bases, with 12 bases between. The CDR3 is made up of 15 amino acids. CDR3 bases: TGTGCCAGCAGCTTAGTCGGTAGCAGCGCAGATACGCAGTATTTT. This translates into CASSLVGSSADTQYF.

The CDR3 DNA reads as TGTGCCAGCAGCAATAGTCCCGGGACTAGCGGGCTTCAAGGGGAGCTGTTTTTT. As protein: CASSNSPGTSGLQGELFF. The chain couples TRBV5-6 to TRBJ2-2; 12 bases align to TRBD2. Germline V gene data show CDR1 as SGHDT and CDR2 as YYEEEE. CDR3 length equals 18 residues. V trimming: 4 bases; J trimming: 8 bases; junction bases outside the gene matches: 15. Supplemented by reference TRBV5-6 and TRBJ2-2, the full variable domain reads DAGVTQSPTHLIKTRGQQVTLRCSPKSGHDTVSWYQQALGQGPQFIFQYYEEEERQRGNFPDRFSGHQFPNYSSELNVNALLLGDSALYLCASSNSPGTSGLQGELFFGEGSRLTVL.

The chain couples TRBV19 to TRBJ1-1, with unresolved D. Trimming left V 1 base short and J 1 base short, with 4 bases between. Germline loops: CDR1 LNHDA, CDR2 SQIVND (reference sequence). CDR3 length: 13 amino acids. The CDR3, as DNA: TGTGCCAGTAGTATAGTCAAGAACACTGAAGCTTTCTTT. Its protein is CASSIVKNTEAFF. Together with reference TRBV19 and TRBJ1-1, the CDR3 gives the full variable domain: DGGITQSPKYLFRKEGQNVTLSCEQNLNHDAMYWYRQDPGQGLRLIYYSQIVNDFQKGDIAEGYSVSREKKESFPLTVTSAQKNPTAFYLCASSIVKNTEAFFGQGTRLTVV.

This chain uses TRBV19 with TRBJ2-7; 13 bases are shared with TRBD2. The CDR3 is made up of 16 amino acids. In germline, CDR1 is LNHDA, CDR2 SQIVND (reference sequence). After removal of 8 bases from V and 3 bases from J, the junction contained 10 bases not matched to a gene. The CDR3, as DNA: TGTGCCAGTGCCCACAGCGGGACTAGCGGGATCTACGAGCAGTACTTC. Residues: CASAHSGTSGIYEQYF.

As to this clone: In the same sample, other DNA sequences code for this CDR3. The chain recombines TRBV7-9 with TRBJ2-7; D gene uncertain. The CDR3 has 11 residues. V shed 5 bases and J shed 4 bases, with 6 bases lying between them. Germline V lookup: CDR1 SEHNR, CDR2 FQNEAQ (reference sequence). The CDR3 DNA is TGTGCCAGCAGCCCTTATTACGAGCAGTACTTC. Its protein product is CASSPYYEQYF.

The V gene is TRBV29-1, the J gene TRBJ1-1; 8 bases match TRBD1. This CDR3 is built from 12 residues. Germline values: CDR1 SQVTM, CDR2 ANQGSEA. The J segment lost 5 bases and the V segment lost 7 bases, leaving 6 bases of the junction unmatched. This CDR3 reads CSATGGRTEAFF. For the CDR3, the DNA is TGCAGCGCCACAGGGGGTCGGACTGAAGCTTTCTTT. Full variable domain (missing parts from reference TRBV29-1 and TRBJ1-1): SAVISQKPSRDICQRGTSLTIQCQVDSQVTMMFWYRQQPGQSLTLIATANQGSEATYESGFVIDKFPISRPNLTFSTLTVSNMSPEDSSIYLCSATGGRTEAFFGQGTRLTVV.

The rearrangement links TRBV5-8 to TRBJ2-7; D gene unclear. CDR1 and CDR2 from the germline V gene are SGHTS and YDEGEE. V was clipped by 3 bases and J by 1 base, with 11 bases between them. This CDR3 has 14 residues. The CDR3 sequence is CASSSPRSSYEQYF. The CDR3 DNA reads as TGTGCCAGCAGCTCTCCCAGGTCATCCTACGAGCAGTACTTC.

The chain couples TRBV18 to TRBJ1-1; maybe TRBD1 (6 bases). Germline CDR1 KGHSH, CDR2 LQKENI. The CDR3 has 15 residues. V lost 3 bases and J lost 3, with 14 bases in between. The CDR3, as DNA: TGTGCCAGCTCACCTGACTCTGGACAGCACACTGAAGCTTTCTTT. Encoded protein: CASSPDSGQHTEAFF. Drawing the rest from reference TRBV18 and TRBJ1-1, the complete variable domain is NAGVMQNPRHLVRRRGQEARLRCSPMKGHSHVYWYRQLPEEGLKFMVYLQKENIIDESGMPKERFSAEFPKEGPSILRIQQVVRGDSAAYFCASSPDSGQHTEAFFGQGTRLTVV.

This chain uses TRBV2 with TRBJ2-7; D unresolved. Between the trimmed V and J ends, which lost 5 bases and 3 bases, there was a span of 5 bases. The CDR3 has 11 amino acids. CDR1 SNHLY and CDR2 FYNNEI come from the germline V gene. The CDR3 here is CASSQFYEQYF. The CDR3 DNA reads as TGTGCCAGCAGTCAGTTCTACGAGCAGTACTTC.

This chain joins TRBV2 and TRBJ2-1; D unclear. CDR3 size: 15 residues. The V and J ends lost 4 bases and 6 bases respectively, with 16 bases between them. CDR1 is SNHLY, CDR2 FYNNEI, per germline. The CDR3 loop reads CASSGRLDGGNEQFF. The CDR3 region has the DNA TGTGCCAGCAGTGGGCGGCTGGATGGTGGCAATGAGCAGTTCTTC.

This rearrangement joins TRBV30 to TRBJ2-1; tentative D call: TRBD2 (7 bases). The germline V and J ends were trimmed by 5 bases and 8 bases, with 28 bases remaining between them. The CDR3 has 17 residues. CDR1 and CDR2 (germline): GTSNPN, SVGIG (reference sequence). CDR3 residues: CAWDRLSEAGDIYEQFF. For the CDR3, the DNA is TGTGCCTGGGACAGGCTTAGCGAGGCGGGAGATATCTATGAGCAGTTCTTC. The full variable domain, in which reference TRBV30 and TRBJ2-1 provide the parts outside the CDR3, is SQTIHQWPATLVQPVGSPLSLECTVEGTSNPNLYWYRQAAGRGLQLLFYSVGIGQISSEVPQNLSASRPQDRQFILSSKKLLLSDSGFYLCAWDRLSEAGDIYEQFFGPGTRLTVL.

J is TRBJ1-2 and V is TRBV6-6, with 9 bases lining up with TRBD1. CDR3 length: 14 residues. V lost 5 bases and J lost 5; bases outside the gene matches: 6. Germline CDR1 is MNHNY and CDR2 is SVGAGI (reference sequence). CDR3 nucleotide sequence: TGTGCCAGCAGTCCCCGGGACAGGGCATATGGCTACACCTTC. Translated, it gives CASSPRDRAYGYTF.

V and J are TRBV28 and TRBJ1-2, with 12 bases matching TRBD1. Germline values: CDR1 MDHEN, CDR2 SYDVKM. With 3 bases clipped from V and 9 bases from J, the junction kept 8 bases outside the gene matches. The length of the CDR3 is 15 residues. CDR3 nucleotides: TGTGCCAGCAGTTTTTGGGACAGGGGGCGTAGGAGCTACACCTTC. This sequence encodes CASSFWDRGRRSYTF.

This rearrangement joins TRBV19 to TRBJ1-5; D is ambiguous. Between the trimmed V and J ends, which lost 3 bases and 0 bases, there was a span of 12 bases. The CDR3 loop spans 16 amino acids. In germline, CDR1 is LNHDA, CDR2 SQIVND (reference sequence). CDR3 DNA sequence: TGTGCCAGTAGTATCTTGGCAGTTTATAGCAATCAGCCCCAGCATTTT. This codes for CASSILAVYSNQPQHF.

This rearrangement joins TRBV2 to TRBJ1-5; maybe TRBD1 (5 bases). V was clipped by 2 bases and J by 3 bases, with 8 bases between them. The germline CDR1 and CDR2 sequences are SNHLY and FYNNEI. The CDR3 contains 14 residues. The CDR3 DNA reads as TGTGCCAGCAGTGAAAGGACATACAATCAGCCCCAGCATTTT. As protein: CASSERTYNQPQHF.

V usage is TRBV14 and J usage is TRBJ1-3; D is perhaps TRBD1 (6 bases). Germline loops: CDR1 SGHDN, CDR2 FVKESK. The CDR3 loop spans 16 amino acids. Trimming took 3 bases from V and 4 from J, leaving 16 bases between them. DNA for the CDR3: TGTGCCAGCAGCCACTTAACAGGGTCGTACGGAAACACCATATATTTT. Translation gives CASSHLTGSYGNTIYF.

The chain recombines TRBV6-2 or TRBV6-3 with TRBJ2-7; possible D gene TRBD1, 5 bases. V was clipped by 2 bases and J by 2 bases, with 13 bases between them. Per the germline V gene, CDR1 is MNHEY and CDR2 is SVGEGT. CDR3 length equals 15 residues. In DNA, the CDR3 is TGTGCCAGCAGTTACGGAGCAGGGTCCACCTACGAGCAGTACTTC. It yields the protein CASSYGAGSTYEQYF.

The J gene is TRBJ1-1, the V gene TRBV6-4; no firm D call. Germline lookup yields CDR1 MRHNA and CDR2 SNTAGT. The CDR3 runs 13 residues. V lost 5 bases and J 2 bases, leaving 9 bases between the germline ends. CDR3 DNA: TGTGCCAGCAGTTCAACTATTAACACTGAAGCTTTCTTT. It codes for CASSSTINTEAFF.

This chain links TRBV6-2 or TRBV6-3 with TRBJ2-3, with 11 bases lining up with TRBD2. The CDR3 has 17 residues. V lost 6 bases and J lost 3; bases outside the gene matches: 11. In germline, CDR1 is MNHEY, CDR2 SVGEGT. CDR3 coding DNA: TGTGCCAGCAGCCCATATAGCGGGAGGGCCCGAACAGATACGCAGTATTTT. It translates to CASSPYSGRARTDTQYF.

The V gene is TRBV7-9, the J gene TRBJ1-6, with D possibly TRBD1 on 6 matching bases. The CDR3 spans 12 residues. Germline V gene lookup returns CDR1 SEHNR and CDR2 FQNEAQ (reference sequence). The ends were cut back, 1 base at V and 15 bases at J, with 10 bases in the middle. The CDR3 region is CASSLGWGHLHF. The DNA for the CDR3 is TGTGCCAGCAGCTTAGGGTGGGGGCACCTCCACTTT.

This clone was counted a single time. This sequence joins TRBV9 and TRBJ2-1, with 11 bases aligning to TRBD2. The CDR3 is made up of 15 amino acids. Looked up from germline, CDR1 is SGDLS and CDR2 is YYNGEE. Trimming took 3 bases from V and 2 from J; bases not matched to a gene: 1. The CDR3 DNA reads TGTGCCAGCAGCGCTAGCGGGAGGACCTACAATGAGCAGTTCTTC. It translates to CASSASGRTYNEQFF. The full variable domain, rest sourced from reference TRBV9 and TRBJ2-1, is DSGVTQTPKHLITATGQRVTLRCSPRSGDLSVYWYQQSLDQGLQFLIQYYNGEERAKGNILERFSAQQFPDLHSELNLSSLELGDSALYFCASSASGRTYNEQFFGPGTRLTVL.

This chain connects TRBV7-8 to TRBJ2-3, with TRBD2 matching 10 bases. The CDR3 is 17 amino acids. The germline CDR1 and CDR2 sequences are SGHVS and FQNEAQ. With 0 bases clipped from V and 0 bases from J, the junction kept 3 bases outside the gene matches. The CDR3 region has the DNA TGTGCCAGCAGCTTAGCGACTAGCGGGTTCAGCACAGATACGCAGTATTTT. Translated, it gives CASSLATSGFSTDTQYF. Combining the CDR3 with reference TRBV7-8 and TRBJ2-3 gives the whole variable domain GAGVSQSPRYKVAKRGQDVALRCDPISGHVSLFWYQQALGQGPEFLTYFQNEAQLDKSGLPSDRFFAERPEGSVSTLKIQRTQQEDSAVYLCASSLATSGFSTDTQYFGPGTRLTVL.

This chain uses TRBV4-2 with TRBJ2-1; perhaps TRBD1 as D (6 bases). V lost 2 bases to trimming and J lost 9 bases, with 8 bases between them. The CDR3 is 12 amino acids. CDR1 LGHNA and CDR2 YNFKEQ come from the germline V gene. The CDR3 DNA follows: TGTGCCAGCAGCCAATCGACAGGTGAGCAGTTCTTC. This encodes CASSQSTGEQFF.

The J gene is TRBJ2-1, the V gene TRBV5-1; 10 bases are shared with TRBD2. This CDR3 region has 16 residues. J gave up 9 bases and V 3 bases, and 12 bases lay outside the gene matches. The V gene's germline CDR1 is SGHRS and CDR2 YFSETQ. The CDR3 sequence: CASSSPAASGSGEQFF. In DNA, the CDR3 is TGCGCCAGCAGCTCCCCCGCGGCTAGCGGGAGCGGTGAGCAGTTCTTC.

CDR3 amino acids: CASAAAAYGYTF. The CDR3 nucleotides are TGTGCCAGCGCTGCGGCCGCCTATGGCTACACCTTC. The chain is built from TRBV2 and TRBJ1-2, with D unresolved. Trimming left V 8 bases short and J 4 bases short, with 11 bases between. CDR1 is SNHLY and CDR2 is FYNNEI in the germline V gene. The CDR3 has 12 residues.